This is a list of T cell receptor beta chains from one sample in a study of vaccination effects on CD4 cells after COVID-19. Assay: immunoSEQ multiplex PCR; the TCRdb copy retains only in-frame clones and omits some. The sample has about 22,000 clones, 60% to 80% seen once. The antigens for these receptors are not known. The sequenced sample was CD4+ T cells from PBMCs cultured with SARS-CoV-2 spike peptides, obtained after COVID-19 vaccination. Source of these receptors: a human donor who received a COVID-19 vaccine. Each CDR3 is given with its conserved first and last residue. Fields, in order: J gene, V gene, D gene, clone size, CDR3 protein, CDR3 DNA. The D gene is left open where the match is weak. Only part of the rows carry a size: once, few, many, or a class if the clone is expanded.

j_call: TRBJ1-6
v_call: TRBV6-5
d_call: TRBD1
clone_size: .
cdr3_aa: CASSYTTGAPGSPLHF
cdr3_nt: TGTGCCAGCAGTTACACGACAGGGGCTCCTGGTTCACCCCTCCACTTT

j_call: TRBJ1-5
v_call: TRBV2
d_call: .
clone_size: .
cdr3_aa: CASSDSSSNQPQHF
cdr3_nt: TGTGCCAGCAGTGATTCCAGTAGCAATCAGCCCCAGCATTTT

j_call: TRBJ2-1
v_call: TRBV7-9
d_call: .
clone_size: few
cdr3_aa: CASSLSGGVGNEQFF
cdr3_nt: TGTGCCAGCAGCTTGTCTGGAGGCGTGGGCAATGAGCAGTTCTTC

j_call: TRBJ2-7
v_call: TRBV6-2/TRBV6-3
d_call: .
clone_size: .
cdr3_aa: CASSYGQSSYEQYF
cdr3_nt: TGTGCCAGCAGTTACGGGCAGAGCTCCTACGAGCAGTACTTC

j_call: TRBJ2-7
v_call: TRBV11-2
d_call: .
clone_size: .
cdr3_aa: CASSFARRGSSYEQYF
cdr3_nt: TGTGCCAGCAGCTTCGCAAGACGGGGAAGCTCCTACGAGCAGTACTTC

j_call: TRBJ1-1
v_call: TRBV19
d_call: .
clone_size: .
cdr3_aa: CASSPGGVIKSNTEAFF
cdr3_nt: TGTGCCAGTAGTCCAGGTGGAGTGATCAAATCGAACACTGAAGCTTTCTTT

j_call: TRBJ1-1
v_call: TRBV5-4
d_call: .
clone_size: .
cdr3_aa: CASSLVGVLNTEAFF
cdr3_nt: TGTGCCAGCAGCTTGGTGGGGGTTTTAAACACTGAAGCTTTCTTT

j_call: TRBJ2-2
v_call: TRBV2
d_call: .
clone_size: .
cdr3_aa: CASSDLRGTYTGELFF
cdr3_nt: TGTGCCAGCAGTGATCTCCGTGGCACCTACACCGGGGAGCTGTTTTTT

j_call: TRBJ1-1
v_call: TRBV15
d_call: .
clone_size: few
cdr3_aa: CATSPPQGNTEAFF
cdr3_nt: TGTGCCACCAGCCCCCCCCAGGGGAACACTGAAGCTTTCTTT

j_call: TRBJ1-5
v_call: TRBV6-5
d_call: TRBD1
clone_size: few
cdr3_aa: CASNQGANQPQHF
cdr3_nt: TGTGCCAGCAACCAGGGGGCTAATCAGCCCCAGCATTTT

j_call: TRBJ2-7
v_call: TRBV7-2
d_call: .
clone_size: .
cdr3_aa: CASSEQNYEQYF
cdr3_nt: TGTGCCAGCAGCGAACAGAACTACGAGCAGTACTTC

j_call: TRBJ1-4
v_call: TRBV7-2
d_call: TRBD1
clone_size: few
cdr3_aa: CASSLRQGAGEKLFF
cdr3_nt: TGTGCCAGCAGCTTACGTCAGGGGGCTGGCGAAAAACTGTTTTTT

j_call: TRBJ2-1
v_call: TRBV15
d_call: TRBD2
clone_size: .
cdr3_aa: CATSSEAGYNEQFF
cdr3_nt: TGTGCCACCAGCAGTGAAGCGGGGTACAATGAGCAGTTCTTC

j_call: TRBJ1-2
v_call: TRBV7-2
d_call: .
clone_size: .
cdr3_aa: CASSLSRADYGYTF
cdr3_nt: TGTGCCAGCAGCTTATCTAGGGCGGACTATGGCTACACCTTC

j_call: TRBJ1-6
v_call: TRBV7-9
d_call: .
clone_size: .
cdr3_aa: CASSRDSGGYSPLHF
cdr3_nt: TGTGCCAGCAGCCGAGACAGCGGTGGCTATTCACCCCTCCACTTT

j_call: TRBJ2-1
v_call: TRBV6-5
d_call: .
clone_size: .
cdr3_aa: CASSLRGNEQFF
cdr3_nt: TGTGCCAGCAGCCTCAGGGGTAATGAGCAGTTCTTC

j_call: TRBJ1-2
v_call: TRBV14
d_call: .
clone_size: .
cdr3_aa: CASSPIGRGGYTF
cdr3_nt: TGTGCCAGCAGCCCAATCGGGAGGGGAGGCTACACCTTC

j_call: TRBJ1-4
v_call: TRBV4-2
d_call: .
clone_size: medium-sized
cdr3_aa: CASSQDGGATNEKLFF
cdr3_nt: TGTGCCAGCAGCCAAGATGGGGGGGCAACTAATGAAAAACTGTTTTTT

j_call: TRBJ2-7
v_call: TRBV3-1/TRBV3-2
d_call: .
clone_size: once
cdr3_aa: CASSQAQNTNAYEQYF
cdr3_nt: TGTGCCAGCAGCCAAGCCCAAAATACTAACGCCTACGAGCAGTACTTC

j_call: TRBJ1-2
v_call: TRBV5-4
d_call: .
clone_size: .
cdr3_aa: CASSPPDRYYGYTF
cdr3_nt: TGTGCCAGCAGCCCGCCCGACAGGTACTATGGCTACACCTTC

j_call: TRBJ2-3
v_call: TRBV5-1
d_call: .
clone_size: .
cdr3_aa: CASSLVSAGLSTDTQYF
cdr3_nt: TGCGCCAGCAGCTTGGTTTCAGCGGGCCTTAGCACAGATACGCAGTATTTT

j_call: TRBJ1-1
v_call: TRBV4-1
d_call: .
clone_size: .
cdr3_aa: CASSHFPTRPEAFF
cdr3_nt: TGCGCCAGCAGCCACTTCCCGACGCGCCCTGAGGCTTTCTTT

j_call: TRBJ1-4
v_call: TRBV5-1
d_call: TRBD1
clone_size: few
cdr3_aa: CASSPGQGLTNEKLFF
cdr3_nt: TGCGCCAGCAGCCCGGGACAGGGTCTTACTAATGAAAAACTGTTTTTT

j_call: TRBJ2-2
v_call: TRBV9
d_call: .
clone_size: .
cdr3_aa: CASSSRQTGELFF
cdr3_nt: TGTGCCAGCAGCTCTCGACAAACCGGGGAGCTGTTTTTT

j_call: TRBJ1-3
v_call: TRBV10-1
d_call: .
clone_size: medium-sized
cdr3_aa: CASSESGGEENTIYF
cdr3_nt: TGCGCCAGCAGTGAGTCTGGAGGGGAGGAAAACACCATATATTTT